Listed here are 30 T cell receptor beta chains from one sample, sequenced in a study of blood T cells in healthy people across ages. PCR was performed a second time for about 6 to 11 cycles using a sample-barcoded 5' primer and a J-beta primer mix. TCRdb called the 5' RACE reads again in MiXCR, with one record for every CDR3 protein. Here the sample spans hundreds of thousands of distinct CDR3 sequences, under 55% being singletons. Material: blood. These receptors all stem from a man in his sixties in good health.

V gene TRBV7-9 combines with J gene TRBJ2-1; D unclear. Germline V gene sequence: CDR1 SEHNR, CDR2 FQNEAQ (reference sequence). The CDR3 is made up of 13 amino acids. V lost 1 base, J lost 4 bases, and 5 bases lay in between. CDR3 nucleotides: TGTGCCAGCAGCTTAGTGGCATACAATGAGCAGTTCTTC. Translated: CASSLVAYNEQFF.

This chain joins TRBV27 and TRBJ2-5; D may match TRBD1 or TRBD2 (5 bases each). Trimming stripped 5 bases from V and 5 bases from J, with 15 bases between. The germline V gene encodes CDR1 MNHEY and CDR2 SMNVEV (reference sequence). CDR3 size: 14 residues. CDR3 in amino acids: CASSQNTGGETQYF. The CDR3 DNA reads as TGTGCCAGCAGTCAGAACACAGGAGGCGAGACCCAGTACTTC.

This clonotype was seen a handful of times. This chain uses TRBV7-8 with TRBJ2-5; TRBD2 agrees at 12 bases. Germline-derived CDR1 and CDR2 are SGHVS and FQNEAQ. V was pared by 2 bases and J by 2 bases, with 3 bases of the junction left unmatched. CDR3 length: 16 residues. The CDR3 bases are TGTGCCAGCAGCTTAACGACTAGCGGGGGACAAGAGACCCAGTACTTC. Its translation is CASSLTTSGGQETQYF.

V and J are TRBV20-1 and TRBJ2-5; the match to TRBD2 covers 11 bases. V lost 2 bases to trimming and J lost 11 bases; unmatched junction nucleotides: 10. The CDR3 has 14 amino acids. CDR1 is DFQATT, CDR2 SNEGSKA, per germline (reference sequence). For the CDR3, the DNA is TGCAGTGCTAGACGTAGCGGGGGGGCGAGTGAGCAGTACTTC. Translated: CSARRSGGASEQYF.

The genes are TRBV6-1 and TRBJ1-1; 9 nucleotides line up with TRBD1. Per the germline V gene, CDR1 is MNHNS and CDR2 is SASEGT. This CDR3 has 17 amino acids. Unmatched junction bases numbered 15, after V lost 6 bases and J lost 4 bases. This CDR3 reads CASSPAPTGGESTEAFF. The CDR3 bases are TGTGCCAGCAGCCCAGCTCCGACAGGGGGAGAGAGCACTGAAGCTTTCTTT.

The chain combines TRBV7-9 with TRBJ2-4; no clear D gene. TRBJ2-7 explains the end of the DNA better; the J call may be wrong. This CDR3 is 14 amino acids long. Germline V gene data show CDR1 as SEHNR and CDR2 as FQNEAQ (reference sequence). The CDR3 is CASSLSWSTNEQYF. CDR3 nucleotides: TGTGCCAGCAGCTTAAGTTGGAGTACCAACGAGCAGTACTTC.

The V call is TRBV9, the J call TRBJ2-3, with 8 bases lining up with TRBD1. In germline, CDR1 is SGDLS, CDR2 YYNGEE. The CDR3 runs to 15 residues. The junction had 7 bases not matched to a gene; V was cut back by 3 bases and J by 4 bases. The CDR3 DNA reads TGTGCCAGCAGCGAAGAGACAGGGGCCCCAGATACGCAGTATTTT. It specifies CASSEETGAPDTQYF.

This clonotype was recorded many times. The rearrangement links TRBV29-1 to TRBJ1-2; D call uncertain. Trimming cost V 6 bases and J 3 bases, with 8 bases left between them. The CDR3 sequence is 11 residues long. Germline-derived CDR1 and CDR2 are SQVTM and ANQGSEA. The CDR3 DNA reads TGCAGCGTCCTTTCGCACTATGGCTACACCTTC. Encoded protein: CSVLSHYGYTF.

The chain employs TRBV9 and TRBJ2-1; TRBD2 matches at 8 bases. This CDR3 has 15 amino acids. After removal of 0 bases from V and 10 bases from J, the junction contained 9 bases not matched to a gene. Germline V gene data show CDR1 as SGDLS and CDR2 as YYNGEE. In DNA, the CDR3 is TGTGCCAGCAGCGTAGACGGGGGGGACGTGGGAGAGCAGTTCTTC. Protein sequence: CASSVDGGDVGEQFF. Complete variable domain (other parts from reference TRBV9 and TRBJ2-1): DSGVTQTPKHLITATGQRVTLRCSPRSGDLSVYWYQQSLDQGLQFLIQYYNGEERAKGNILERFSAQQFPDLHSELNLSSLELGDSALYFCASSVDGGDVGEQFFGPGTRLTVL.

Only a few counts were recorded for this clonotype. The chain recombines TRBV3-1 with TRBJ1-2, with unresolved D. Between the trimmed V and J ends, which lost 1 base and 6 bases, there was a span of 6 bases. The CDR3 runs 12 residues. Germline CDR1 and CDR2: LGHDT and YNNKEL (reference sequence). CDR3 sequence: CASSQGYDGYTF. Here the CDR3 DNA reads TGTGCCAGCAGCCAAGGGTACGATGGCTACACCTTC.

This clonotype was found once. V gene TRBV27 combines with J gene TRBJ2-3, with TRBD2 matching 9 bases. CDR1 is MNHEY, CDR2 SMNVEV, per germline (reference sequence). Trimming removed 7 bases from V and 1 base from J; junction bases left unmatched: 9. The CDR3 is 16 residues long. In DNA, the CDR3 is TGTGCCAGCAATCTAGAGCGGGGGGCGGGCACAGATACGCAGTATTTT. This translates into CASNLERGAGTDTQYF.

V and J are TRBV21-1 and TRBJ2-7; the table's TRBD2 call for D was not verified on the DNA. TRBV21-1 is deemed a pseudogene. The CDR3 sequence is 18 residues long. The CDR3 spells CASSSAAGGGLSSYEQYF. The CDR3 bases are TGTGCCAGCAGCAGCGCGGCTGGCGGGGGGCTATCCTCCTACGAGCAGTACTTC.

The rearrangement links TRBV2 to TRBJ1-2; 10 bases are a match to TRBD1. V dropped 7 bases and J dropped 6; count of bases not matched to a gene: 8. In germline, CDR1 is SNHLY, CDR2 FYNNEI. This CDR3 comprises 14 residues. The CDR3 DNA is TGTGCCAGCACGAGGACAGGGGGTGAGGATGGCTACACCTTC. This codes for CASTRTGGEDGYTF.

The sample holds a few counts of this clonotype. The chain links TRBV7-2 to TRBJ2-3; D might be TRBD2 (5 bases). Deletions cut 5 bases from V and 0 bases from J, with 15 bases between. CDR3 length equals 16 residues. The germline CDR1 and CDR2 sequences are SGHTA and FQGNSA. The CDR3 is CASSPRGGYSTDTQYF. CDR3 in DNA: TGTGCCAGCAGCCCCCGGGGTGGCTATAGCACAGATACGCAGTATTTT.

The CDR3 loop is CASSTRTGNKNIQYF. The CDR3 region has the DNA TGTGCCAGCAGTACCCGTACAGGGAACAAAAACATTCAGTACTTC. The chain is built from TRBV6-2 or TRBV6-3 and TRBJ2-4; D may be TRBD1 (6 bases). The V end was cut by 5 bases, the J end by 3 bases, with 14 bases between. Germline loops: CDR1 MNHEY, CDR2 SVGEGT. This CDR3 has 15 residues.

The chain has TRBV27 and TRBJ1-1, with 9 bases aligning to TRBD1. J lost 8 bases, V lost 5 bases, and 12 bases had no gene match. The CDR3 loop spans 15 amino acids. Germline loops: CDR1 MNHEY, CDR2 SMNVEV (reference sequence). The CDR3 region is CASSPRTGTGTEAFF. Here the CDR3 DNA reads TGTGCCAGCAGTCCTCGAACCGGGACAGGGACCGAAGCTTTCTTT.

This clonotype was seen a handful of times. The chain is built from TRBV5-1 and TRBJ2-7, with 8 bases aligning to TRBD1. CDR3 length: 15 amino acids. With V trimmed by 4 bases and J by 2 bases, 8 bases remained unmatched. The germline V gene has CDR1 SGHRS and CDR2 YFSETQ. CDR3 sequence (DNA): TGCGCCAGCAGCCCCGGGACAGGTCCCACCTACGAGCAGTACTTC. Its protein is CASSPGTGPTYEQYF.

This sequence joins TRBV25-1 and TRBJ1-4; 7 bases align to TRBD1. The CDR3 totals 12 residues. CDR1 is MGHDK and CDR2 is SYGVNS in the germline V gene. J gave up 6 bases and V 7 bases, and 2 bases lay outside the gene matches. In DNA, the CDR3 is TGTGCCAGCACCACAGGGGATGAAAAACTGTTTTTT. Protein sequence: CASTTGDEKLFF.

To note about this clonotype: Sequence at one end of the junction differs from germline and may be a read error. This rearrangement joins TRBV11-2 to TRBJ1-1; D is perhaps TRBD1 (6 bases). CDR3 length equals 14 residues. Germline CDR1 reads SGHAT; CDR2 reads FQNNGV. The CDR3 region is CAGSLGGARTEAFF. CDR3 coding DNA: TGTGCCGGCAGCTTAGGGGGGGCGCGAACTGAAGCTTTCTTT.

The V call is TRBV11-2, the J call TRBJ1-6, with D uncertain. This CDR3 spans 13 amino acids. With 2 bases removed from V and 8 bases from J, the gap between germline ends came to 7 bases. Per the germline V gene, CDR1 is SGHAT and CDR2 is FQNNGV. The CDR3 nucleotides read TGTGCCAGCAGCTTATCTGCGGATTCACCCCTCCACTTT. It is translated as CASSLSADSPLHF. Complete variable domain (other parts from reference TRBV11-2 and TRBJ1-6): EAGVAQSPRYKIIEKRQSVAFWCNPISGHATLYWYQQILGQGPKLLIQFQNNGVVDDSQLPKDRFSAERLKGVDSTLKIQPAKLEDSAVYLCASSLSADSPLHFGNGTRLTVT.

The V and J genes are TRBV11-1 and TRBJ2-2, with 8 nucleotides matching TRBD1. The CDR3 extends over 18 amino acids. Germline values: CDR1 SGHAT, CDR2 FQDESV (reference sequence). The trim removed 3 bases at V and 1 base at J, leaving 10 bases unmatched. The CDR3 protein is CASSFSRTGTGNTGELFF. In nucleotides, the CDR3 is TGTGCCAGCAGCTTTTCTCGGACCGGGACAGGGAACACCGGGGAGCTGTTTTTT.

This sequence joins TRBV20-1 and TRBJ2-1, with TRBD2 matching 9 bases. Germline assignment: CDR1 DFQATT and CDR2 SNEGSKA (reference sequence). V shed 1 base, J shed 7 bases, and the junction held 11 bases outside the gene matches. The CDR3 is 16 residues long. The CDR3 DNA is TGCAGTGCTAGAGTTTGGGGCGGGGGGGCCCCTAATGAGCAGTTCTTC. Protein: CSARVWGGGAPNEQFF.

This clonotype was counted at least ten times. V is TRBV5-1 and J is TRBJ2-7; TRBD2 is a possible D gene (5 bases). This CDR3 has 13 residues. In germline, CDR1 is SGHRS, CDR2 YFSETQ. V was clipped by 2 bases and J by 0 bases, with 6 bases between them. CDR3 protein: CASSFGISYEQYF. The DNA for the CDR3 is TGCGCCAGCAGCTTCGGGATCTCCTACGAGCAGTACTTC.

This clonotype has more than one count but fewer than ten. The rearrangement links TRBV6-2 or TRBV6-3 to TRBJ2-7; no clear D. The germline V and J ends were trimmed by 5 bases and 4 bases, with 9 bases remaining between them. The CDR3 loop spans 12 amino acids. The germline V gene encodes CDR1 MNHEY and CDR2 SVGEGT. The CDR3 DNA reads as TGTGCCAGCAGTCCTCTTTTTTACGAGCAGTACTTC. It yields the protein CASSPLFYEQYF.

This sequence joins TRBV5-1 and TRBJ2-1; D ambiguous. V dropped 5 bases and J dropped 5 bases, with 14 bases sitting between them. CDR3 length equals 14 residues. Per germline, CDR1 SGHRS and CDR2 YFSETQ. The CDR3 here is CASRRWQDDNEQFF. In DNA form, the CDR3 reads TGCGCCAGCAGAAGATGGCAGGACGACAATGAGCAGTTCTTC.

The table lists this clonotype with a few counts. V is TRBV20-1 and J is TRBJ2-3; 7 bases agree with TRBD1. The CDR3 runs to 13 residues. The ends lost 8 bases at V and 1 base at J; junction bases unmatched: 6. Germline V gene data show CDR1 as DFQATT and CDR2 as SNEGSKA (reference sequence). The CDR3 is CSRRGQGTDTQYF. The CDR3 bases are TGCAGTCGCCGCGGACAGGGCACAGATACGCAGTATTTT.

This rearrangement joins TRBV20-1 to TRBJ2-1; TRBD1 or TRBD2 may be the D gene (6 bases each). The J call may be mistaken, given a closer DNA end match to TRBJ2-7. The germline V gene encodes CDR1 DFQATT and CDR2 SNEGSKA (reference sequence). This CDR3 is 12 amino acids long. The CDR3 region is CSARTGADEQYF. CDR3 bases: TGCAGTGCTAGAACGGGGGCGGACGAGCAGTACTTC.

The CDR3 coding sequence is TGTGCCAGCAGCTTCCCACTAGCGGGGGTCACAGATACGCAGTATTTT. Translating it yields CASSFPLAGVTDTQYF. V is TRBV7-2 and J is TRBJ2-3, with 11 bases matching TRBD2. The CDR3 sequence is 16 residues long. Germline CDR1 is SGHTA and CDR2 is FQGNSA. Trimming at V came to 3 bases and at J to 2 bases, leaving 4 bases not matched to a gene.

Only a few counts were recorded for this clonotype. V and J are TRBV20-1 and TRBJ2-7, with 11 bases fitting TRBD1. The CDR3 contains 13 residues. Losses at the gene ends were 6 bases for V and 2 bases for J; bases not matched to a gene: 3. CDR1 and CDR2 (germline): DFQATT, SNEGSKA (reference sequence). The CDR3 is CSAEGQGAYEQYF. The CDR3 nucleotides read TGCAGTGCAGAGGGACAGGGGGCCTACGAGCAGTACTTC.

This clonotype was counted a few times. The chain recombines TRBV6-6 with TRBJ2-1, with TRBD2 as a possible D gene (5 bases). The V gene's germline CDR1 is MNHNY and CDR2 SVGAGI (reference sequence). The CDR3 contains 12 residues. Trimming left V 7 bases short and J 9 bases short, with 13 bases between. CDR3 nucleotide sequence: TGTGCCAGCACTAGGAACGGGGTTGAGCAGTTCTTC. Translating gives CASTRNGVEQFF.